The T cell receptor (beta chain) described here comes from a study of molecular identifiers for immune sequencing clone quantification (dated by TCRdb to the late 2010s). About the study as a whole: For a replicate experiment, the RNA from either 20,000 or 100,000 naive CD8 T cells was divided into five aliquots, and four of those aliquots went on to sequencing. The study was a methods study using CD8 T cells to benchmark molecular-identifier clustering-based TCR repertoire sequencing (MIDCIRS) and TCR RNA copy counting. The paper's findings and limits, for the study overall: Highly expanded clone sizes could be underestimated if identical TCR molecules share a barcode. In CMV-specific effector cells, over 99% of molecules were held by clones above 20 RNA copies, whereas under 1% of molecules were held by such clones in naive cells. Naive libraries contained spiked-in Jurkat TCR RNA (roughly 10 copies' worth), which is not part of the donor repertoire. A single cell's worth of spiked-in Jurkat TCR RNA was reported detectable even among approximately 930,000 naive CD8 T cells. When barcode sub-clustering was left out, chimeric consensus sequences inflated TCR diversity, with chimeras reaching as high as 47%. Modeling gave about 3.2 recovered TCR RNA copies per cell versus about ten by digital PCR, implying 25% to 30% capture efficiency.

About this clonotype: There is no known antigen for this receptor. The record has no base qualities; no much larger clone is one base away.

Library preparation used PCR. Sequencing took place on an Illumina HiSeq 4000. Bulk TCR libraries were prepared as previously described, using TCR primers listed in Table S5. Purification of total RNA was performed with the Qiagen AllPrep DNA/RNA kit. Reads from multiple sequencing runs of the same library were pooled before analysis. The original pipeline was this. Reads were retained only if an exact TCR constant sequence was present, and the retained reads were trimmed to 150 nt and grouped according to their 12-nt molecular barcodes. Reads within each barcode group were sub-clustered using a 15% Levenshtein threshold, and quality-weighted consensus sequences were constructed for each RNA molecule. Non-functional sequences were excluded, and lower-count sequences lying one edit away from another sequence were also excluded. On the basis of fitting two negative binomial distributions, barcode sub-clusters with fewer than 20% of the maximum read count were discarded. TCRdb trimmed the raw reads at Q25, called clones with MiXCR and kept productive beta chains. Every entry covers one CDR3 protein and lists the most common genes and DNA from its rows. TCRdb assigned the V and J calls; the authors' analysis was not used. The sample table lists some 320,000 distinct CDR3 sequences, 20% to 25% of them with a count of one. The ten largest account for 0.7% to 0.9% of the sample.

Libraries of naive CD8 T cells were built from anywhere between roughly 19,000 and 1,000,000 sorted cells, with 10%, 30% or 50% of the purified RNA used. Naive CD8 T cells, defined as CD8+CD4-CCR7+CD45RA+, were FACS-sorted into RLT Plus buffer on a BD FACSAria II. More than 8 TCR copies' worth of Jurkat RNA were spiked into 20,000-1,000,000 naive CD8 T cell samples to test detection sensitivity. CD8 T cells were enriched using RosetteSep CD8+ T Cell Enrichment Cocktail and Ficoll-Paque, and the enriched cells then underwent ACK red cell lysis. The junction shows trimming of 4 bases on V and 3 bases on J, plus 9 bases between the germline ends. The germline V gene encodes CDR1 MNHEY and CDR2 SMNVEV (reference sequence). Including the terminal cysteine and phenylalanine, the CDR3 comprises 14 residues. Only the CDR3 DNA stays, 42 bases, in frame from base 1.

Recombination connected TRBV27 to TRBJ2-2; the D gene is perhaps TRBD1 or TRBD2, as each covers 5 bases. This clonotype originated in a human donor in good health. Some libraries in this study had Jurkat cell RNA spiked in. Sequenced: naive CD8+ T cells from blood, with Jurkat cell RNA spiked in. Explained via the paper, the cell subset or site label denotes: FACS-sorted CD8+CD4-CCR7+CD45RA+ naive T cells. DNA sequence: TGTGCCAGCAGTTGGCAGGGAGACACCGGGGAGCTGTTTTTT. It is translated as CASSWQGDTGELFF.